These 17 T cell receptor beta chains were all obtained from the same sample, sequenced in a study of blood T cell repertoires in COVID-19. This table comes from immunoSEQ multiplex PCR, and its TCRdb copy is limited to in-frame clones, with some not included. The data hold fewer than 110,000 clones, with 65% to 80% observed a single time. Sequencing input: peripheral blood. The receptor set was obtained from a man between 65 and 80 years old with acute or convalescent COVID-19.

V is TRBV10-3 and J is TRBJ2-1; 8 nucleotides match TRBD2. CDR1 and CDR2 from the germline V gene are ENHRY and SYGVKD. The CDR3 is 14 residues long. J lost 5 bases, V lost 6 bases, and 6 bases had no gene match. This chain's CDR3 is CAIRISGGDNEQFF. Written as DNA, the CDR3 is TGTGCCATCAGGATCAGCGGGGGCGACAATGAGCAGTTCTTC.

This sequence joins TRBV10-3 and TRBJ1-5, with D uncertain. The CDR3 loop spans 12 amino acids. Trimming took off 7 bases at V and 2 bases at J, with 6 bases between the two ends. Germline V gives CDR1 ENHRY, CDR2 SYGVKD. CDR3 sequence reads: CAIILCNQPQHF. The DNA for the CDR3 is TGTGCCATCATACTTTGCAATCAGCCCCAGCATTTT.

The chain combines TRBV6-1 with TRBJ1-2; a possible D gene is TRBD1 (6 bases). Germline lookup yields CDR1 MNHNS and CDR2 SASEGT. Trimming cost V 4 bases and J 4 bases, with 19 bases left between them. The CDR3 length is 16 residues. The DNA of the CDR3 is TGTGCCAGCAGTGTCAACGCCTTACAGGGTTTCTATGGCTACACCTTC. Its protein is CASSVNALQGFYGYTF.

The chain employs TRBV29-1 and TRBJ1-1; a weak D match, TRBD1 (6 bases). V shed 5 bases and J shed 5 bases, with 9 bases lying between them. From germline, CDR1 is SQVTM and CDR2 ANQGSEA. This CDR3 has 11 amino acids. The CDR3 region has the DNA TGCAGCGTTAACAGGGATACTGAAGCTTTCTTT. This gives the protein CSVNRDTEAFF.

The chain couples TRBV6-2 or TRBV6-3 to TRBJ1-1; D is ambiguous. V shed 0 bases and J shed 10 bases, with 12 bases lying between them. The CDR3 extends over 13 amino acids. In germline, CDR1 is MNHEY, CDR2 SVGEGT. DNA for the CDR3: TGTGCCAGCAGTTACTCGTCGACACTGGTAGCTTTCTTT. Translated: CASSYSSTLVAFF.

This chain links TRBV7-3 with TRBJ2-3; 7 bases map to TRBD1. This CDR3 has 14 residues. V was clipped by 3 bases and J by 2 bases; unmatched bases: 2. The V gene's germline CDR1 is SGHTA and CDR2 FQGTGA. The CDR3, as DNA: TGTGCCAGCAGCTTCAGGGGGTCCACAGATACGCAGTATTTT. Translating gives CASSFRGSTDTQYF.

This clone was recorded a few times. The J gene is TRBJ1-1, the V gene TRBV19; 7 bases align to TRBD1. The CDR3 sequence is 13 residues long. Looked up from germline, CDR1 is LNHDA and CDR2 is SQIVND (reference sequence). Trimming at V came to 4 bases and at J to 1 base, leaving 0 bases not matched to a gene. The CDR3 loop is CASSRDRNTEAFF. The CDR3 DNA sequence: TGTGCCAGTAGTAGGGACAGGAACACTGAAGCTTTCTTT. The full variable domain, rest sourced from reference TRBV19 and TRBJ1-1, is DGGITQSPKYLFRKEGQNVTLSCEQNLNHDAMYWYRQDPGQGLRLIYYSQIVNDFQKGDIAEGYSVSREKKESFPLTVTSAQKNPTAFYLCASSRDRNTEAFFGQGTRLTVV.

The chain joins TRBV19 to TRBJ2-1; 8 bases are shared with TRBD2. This CDR3 has 14 amino acids. The ends lost 5 bases at V and 6 bases at J; junction bases unmatched: 6. Germline V gene data show CDR1 as LNHDA and CDR2 as SQIVND (reference sequence). As DNA, the CDR3 is TGTGCCAGTAGTCTCGGGGGGGCTGCCAATGAGCAGTTCTTC. It codes for CASSLGGAANEQFF.

The CDR3 region is CASSATDTEAFF. The CDR3 DNA sequence: TGTGCCAGCAGTGCTACAGACACTGAAGCTTTCTTT. The chain links TRBV2 to TRBJ1-1; D gene unclear. V lost 4 bases to trimming and J lost 3 bases, with 6 bases between them. This CDR3 has 12 amino acids. Germline V lookup: CDR1 SNHLY, CDR2 FYNNEI.

The chain links TRBV3-1 (or the pseudogene TRBV3-2) to TRBJ1-6, with 8 bases identical to TRBD1. This CDR3 is 14 amino acids long. Germline lookup yields CDR1 LGHDT and CDR2 YNNKEL (reference sequence). V shed 5 bases, J shed 8 bases, and the junction held 5 bases outside the gene matches. CDR3 coding DNA: TGTGCCAGCAGCATCGACAGGGGTGATTCACCCCTCCACTTT. Residues: CASSIDRGDSPLHF.

The CDR3 loop is CASRTGQGVGEQYF. CDR3 DNA sequence: TGTGCCAGTAGGACGGGACAGGGGGTGGGCGAGCAGTACTTC. The rearrangement uses TRBV19 and TRBJ2-7, with TRBD1 matching over 11 bases. The germline V gene encodes CDR1 LNHDA and CDR2 SQIVND (reference sequence). After removal of 6 bases from V and 6 bases from J, the junction contained 7 bases not matched to a gene. The CDR3 extends over 14 amino acids.

The rearrangement links TRBV7-2 to TRBJ1-1; 8 bases agree with TRBD1. V trimming: 2 bases; J trimming: 10 bases; junction bases outside the gene matches: 12. This CDR3 comprises 15 residues. The germline gives CDR1 SGHTA, CDR2 FQGNSA. The CDR3 DNA reads as TGTGCCAGCAGCTTAAACTCAGGGGGCCGCTCTGGAGCTTTCTTT. Its protein is CASSLNSGGRSGAFF. Full variable domain (outside the CDR3, taken from reference TRBV7-2 and TRBJ1-1): GAGVSQSPSNKVTEKGKDVELRCDPISGHTALYWYRQSLGQGLEFLIYFQGNSAPDKSGLPSDRFSAERTGGSVSTLTIQRTQQEDSAVYLCASSLNSGGRSGAFFGQGTRLTVV.

J is TRBJ1-6 and V is TRBV10-1; TRBD1 agrees at 10 bases. Per germline, CDR1 WNHNN and CDR2 SYGVQD (reference sequence). Trimming took 3 bases from V and 7 from J; bases not matched to a gene: 3. CDR3 length equals 15 residues. The DNA for the CDR3 is TGCGCCAGCAGTGATCCGGGACAGGGGAATTCACCCCTCCACTTT. Translating gives CASSDPGQGNSPLHF.

Only a few counts were recorded for this clone. This chain connects TRBV4-2 to TRBJ1-1; a possible D gene is TRBD1 (5 bases). The CDR3 has 16 amino acids. Germline loops: CDR1 LGHNA, CDR2 YNFKEQ. With 0 bases removed from V and 6 bases from J, the gap between germline ends came to 17 bases. The CDR3 is CASSQEGGVPSSEAFF. The CDR3 DNA reads TGTGCCAGCAGCCAAGAGGGAGGGGTGCCTTCCTCTGAAGCTTTCTTT.

The V call is TRBV3-1 (or the pseudogene TRBV3-2), the J call TRBJ2-1, with D tentatively TRBD2 (5 bases). CDR3 length: 15 amino acids. Germline-derived CDR1 and CDR2 are LGHDT and YNNKEL (reference sequence). Trimming cost V 0 bases and J 13 bases, with 19 bases left between them. This CDR3 is CASSQEAGPRGGQFF. In nucleotides, the CDR3 is TGTGCCAGCAGCCAAGAAGCCGGTCCCCGAGGAGGACAGTTCTTC.

The V gene is TRBV6-5, the J gene TRBJ2-7, with 8 bases fitting TRBD2. The CDR3 has 14 amino acids. Germline V gives CDR1 MNHEY, CDR2 SVGAGI. The V segment lost 8 bases and the J segment 2 bases; nucleotides outside the gene matches: 8. The CDR3 loop is CASRRAGGAYEQYF. CDR3 DNA sequence: TGTGCCAGCCGTAGGGCGGGGGGTGCCTACGAGCAGTACTTC.

This clone was observed once. This sequence joins TRBV27 and TRBJ2-7, with 8 bases identical to TRBD1. The CDR3 consists of 15 residues. Germline CDR1 reads MNHEY; CDR2 reads SMNVEV (reference sequence). Trimming cost V 1 base and J 2 bases; bases outside gene matches: 4. The CDR3 coding sequence is TGTGCCAGCAGTTTATTCCAGGGGGCAGCCTACGAGCAGTACTTC. It is translated as CASSLFQGAAYEQYF.